This T cell receptor beta chain was recovered during a study of blood T cell repertoires in COVID-19. Study-wide context: COVID-19 samples collected from the United States, Italy and Spain covered acute and convalescent phases. From T cells, B-cell-depleted T cells, or PBMCs came the material, which was cDNA or gDNA.

Original analysis: Reference gene primer amplification gave estimated nucleated cell counts. Clones were read by immunoSEQ multiplex PCR, and TCRdb kept only the in-frame ones, dropping some. V and J calls and clone size are copied from that table; D and trimming were computed from the DNA. The table lists 95,000 to 100,000 clones, approximately 92% of them singletons. There are a few counts of this clone. V lost 5 bases, J lost 2 bases, and 6 bases stayed unmatched. This CDR3 comprises 15 residues. From germline, CDR1 is MNHEY and CDR2 SVGEGT. The chain carries TRBV6-2 or TRBV6-3 and TRBJ1-3; 7 bases line up with TRBD1. Sample: peripheral blood. The receptor's source is a man between 45 and 60 years old with active COVID-19. This CDR3 reads CASSGRGVPGNTIYF. CDR3 DNA sequence: TGTGCCAGCAGTGGCAGGGGGGTTCCTGGAAACACCATATATTTT.